The TCR beta chain under discussion was sequenced for a study of shared clonotypes between healthy human individuals (dated by TCRdb to the early 2020s). For context, the study as a whole: The cohort included a few men and a couple of women between 18 and 49 years of age. Leukapheresis yielded between about 0.9 and 8.9 billion PBMCs per donor. To increase sequencing depth and limit assay-specific biases, different laboratories used diverse techniques to prepare libraries and sequence TCR repertoires. For each donor, CD4 naive and CD4 memory were each run on three plates, CD8 naive on two plates, and CD8 memory on one plate. To estimate repertoire size and how much clonotype sharing occurs between individuals, the study deeply sequenced the blood TCR repertoires of roughly 5 healthy adults. The research as a whole found: Estimated clonotype richness was generally larger for naive than for memory subsets. Compared with non-shared clonotypes, clonotypes shared by all four sorted-subset donors had higher generation probabilities. Pairwise subsampling led to the expectation that sequencing depth would affect the degree of clonotype sharing among donors. Because the study included only a small number of donors, the genetic and exposure-history diversity represented was limited. Sampling was restricted to blood, and TCR repertoires in tissue are likely to differ from TCR repertoires in blood. Sharing across several donors was observed for roughly 5.4% of naive CD4, about 3.2% of naive CD8, roughly 2.3% of memory CD4, and roughly 0.4% of memory CD8 clonotypes. Even with the large sequencing depth, rarefaction of the sorted-subset datasets indicated that sequencing was incomplete.

The CDR3 contains 16 residues, cysteine and phenylalanine counted. Only CDR3 DNA is held: 48 bases, read in frame from base 1. Based on the germline V gene (reference sequence), the CDR1 and CDR2 sequences are SEHNR and FQNEAQ. Trimming removed 1 base from V and 5 bases from J; the gene matches leave 7 bases unexplained. CD8 naive samples were CD45RO-negative cells positively selected for CCR7, giving a CD45RA+CCR7+ population that excluded TemRA cells. Healthy HIV-negative adults with no recently reported acute infections or vaccinations were included as donors. Every donor was a Caucasian adult residing in Nashville, Tennessee, USA. After blood collection by leukapheresis, PBMCs were isolated using Ficoll-Histopaque density gradient centrifugation and then cryopreserved in the vapor phase of liquid nitrogen. Analytical flow cytometry was used to check the purity and quantity of each magnetically sorted T cell population. Each sorted fraction had its genomic DNA isolated and then quantified by UV absorbance on a Nanodrop 2000c.

Concerning this clone itself: Its recognized antigen is unknown. No much larger clone exists at a distance of one base, and base qualities are not known.

TCR CDR3 regions were amplified from genomic DNA by multiplex PCR using the deep immunoSEQ assay. Extracted genomic DNA from each cell subset was spread evenly across all wells of several immunoSEQ 96-well plates, with each plate serving as a replicate. For sorted subsets, about 200 ng genomic DNA, equal to about 30,000 T cell genomes, was loaded into each replicate PCR. Purified libraries were quantified with a Qubit 3.0 fluorometer, sized on a Bioanalyzer 2100, and re-quantified with the KAPA Library Quantification kit. A separate single-read 150-cycle Illumina NextSeq 550 flow cell was used to sequence each immunoSEQ 96-well plate. In the original analysis: Because the immunoSEQ output held only junctional sequences and lacked quality scores, the filtering could not match the filtering applied to full-length reads. To assign V/J genes and CDR3, sequences were annotated using PyIR, a Python wrapper for IgBLAST v1.9, with IMGT germline references. Any read was removed if the V/J assignment was weak (E-value above 1e-6), the CDR3 was missing, or the read contained stop codons, out-of-frame junctions, or ambiguous translated residues. V3J clonotypes were defined as sequences sharing the same inferred V gene, J gene, and CDR3 amino acid sequence. To compute the percentage overlap between repertoires, the number of shared unique clonotypes was divided by the size of the smaller repertoire. RTK rarefaction, the Chao1 estimator, and Recon v2.1 estimates of unobserved clonotypes were used to assess repertoire richness. OLGA was used to compute generation probabilities for all TCRbeta clonotypes that the gDNA method yielded from a handful of donors. The immuneACCESS repertoire file appears here via TCRdb, limited to in-frame rearrangements. These files lack a portion of the clones; in checked studies, under half of the deficit traces to unresolved V genes, and the cause of the others is not known. The V and J calls and clone size come from that table; D and trimming were worked out from the DNA. For this sample the table gives about 2 million clones, of which over 85% were detected only once. The top ten hold 0.9% to 1.3% of the sample.

Recombination connected TRBV7-9 to TRBJ2-5; 10 bases in the middle match TRBD1. The sequence was obtained from a man younger than 35 in good health. The sequencing sample was made of naive CD8+ T cells sorted from blood. The cell subset or site label for this specimen denotes: CD45RA+CCR7+. CDR3 region: CASSLGPGTGEETQYF. The base sequence is TGTGCCAGCAGCTTAGGGCCCGGGACAGGGGAGGAGACCCAGTACTTC.